A single sample is the source of the 18 T cell receptor beta chains below, sequenced in a study of long-term antiretroviral therapy in people with HIV. At survey level, the immunoSEQ assay was run in its v3.0 version. Sequencing used immunoSEQ multiplex PCR; TCRdb keeps in-frame clones, though not all of them. Counted here are about 30,000 clones, 88% occurring once; the ten biggest clones make up around 4.4%. The sample consisted of unsorted PBMCs, taken 0.5 years after starting antiretroviral therapy. These receptors came from a woman aged 18-30 years with HIV.

J is TRBJ2-7 and V is TRBV7-9, with 9 bases that match TRBD1. CDR1 is SEHNR, CDR2 FQNEAQ, per germline (reference sequence). The ends lost 5 bases at V and 0 bases at J; junction bases unmatched: 5. The CDR3 totals 15 residues. The CDR3 here is CASSRQGVSSYEQYF. In nucleotides, the CDR3 is TGTGCCAGCAGCCGACAGGGGGTCAGCTCCTACGAGCAGTACTTC.

The V gene is TRBV28, the J gene TRBJ2-2; D gene ambiguous. Per the germline V gene, CDR1 is MDHEN and CDR2 is SYDVKM. The CDR3 spans 17 residues. V was clipped by 5 bases and J by 0 bases, with 16 bases between them. CDR3: CASSPIGSTSNTGELFF. The CDR3 DNA reads as TGTGCCAGCAGTCCAATTGGATCCACTTCGAACACCGGGGAGCTGTTTTTT.

The chain has TRBV15 and TRBJ1-2, with D unresolved. Germline V gives CDR1 LNHNV, CDR2 YYDKDF (reference sequence). The CDR3 has 13 amino acids. Trimming pared 5 bases from V and 1 base from J, leaving 8 bases between. The CDR3 region is CATSPRSNYGYTF. As DNA, the CDR3 is TGTGCCACCAGCCCCCGCAGTAACTATGGCTACACCTTC. Complete variable domain (other parts from reference TRBV15 and TRBJ1-2): DAMVIQNPRYQVTQFGKPVTLSCSQTLNHNVMYWYQQKSSQAPKLLFHYYDKDFNNEADTPDNFQSRRPNTSFCFLDIRSPGLGDTAMYLCATSPRSNYGYTFGSGTRLTVV.

The chain uses TRBV7-8 and TRBJ2-7; no firm D call. The CDR3 runs 12 residues. Germline V gene sequence: CDR1 SGHVS, CDR2 FQNEAQ. V gave up 4 bases and J gave up 5 bases, with 9 bases separating them. The CDR3 sequence is CASSSLGDEQYF. As DNA, the CDR3 is TGTGCCAGCAGCTCGTTGGGCGACGAGCAGTACTTC.

The table lists this clone with a count of one. V usage is TRBV7-8 and J usage is TRBJ1-6; D not resolved. V was cut by 5 bases and J by 5 bases, with 7 bases left in between. This CDR3 comprises 13 residues. CDR1 and CDR2 (germline): SGHVS, FQNEAQ. The CDR3 coding sequence is TGTGCCAGCAGCCGGACTAATAATTCACCCCTCCACTTT. Translation gives CASSRTNNSPLHF.

The chain recombines TRBV7-6 with TRBJ2-5, with a tentative D call TRBD1 (6 bases). The germline CDR1 and CDR2 sequences are SGHVS and FNYEAQ. This CDR3 region has 15 residues. Between the trimmed V and J ends, which lost 6 bases and 4 bases, there was a span of 18 bases. CDR3 in DNA: TGTGCCAGCAGTCCTCCTAGAGGGGGTGCAGAGACCCAGTACTTC. Protein product: CASSPPRGGAETQYF. The entire variable domain, with the rest obtained from reference TRBV7-6 and TRBJ2-5, is as follows: GAGVSQSPRYKVTKRGQDVALRCDPISGHVSLYWYRQALGQGPEFLTYFNYEAQQDKSGLPNDRFSAERPEGSISTLTIQRTEQRDSAMYRCASSPPRGGAETQYFGPGTRLLVL.

V and J are TRBV4-2 and TRBJ2-7; 10 positions match TRBD2. This CDR3 region has 17 residues. With 0 bases clipped from V and 3 bases from J, the junction kept 8 bases outside the gene matches. The germline gives CDR1 LGHNA, CDR2 YNFKEQ. CDR3 nucleotides: TGTGCCAGCAGCCAAGATCCTAGCGGGAGAGGGTACTACGAGCAGTACTTC. Translation: CASSQDPSGRGYYEQYF.

CDR3 residues: CALSTTTSEMIDTGELFF. For the CDR3, the DNA is TGTGCCCTTTCCACCACCACGTCGGAAATGATTGACACCGGGGAGCTGTTTTTT. The rearrangement joins TRBV10-3 to TRBJ2-2; D ambiguous. Germline V gene sequence: CDR1 ENHRY, CDR2 SYGVKD. This CDR3 is 18 amino acids long. V was cut by 11 bases and J by 3 bases, with 28 bases left in between.

The chain has TRBV4-1 and TRBJ2-7, with a possible D match to TRBD1 (5 bases). The CDR3 length is 18 residues. The ends were cut back, 4 bases at V and 0 bases at J, with 22 bases in the middle. CDR1 is MGHRA, CDR2 YSYEKL, per germline. CDR3 bases: TGCGCCAGCAGCCTTTACTACGAAGGGGTCCTAAACTCCTACGAGCAGTACTTC. As protein: CASSLYYEGVLNSYEQYF.

The CDR3 sequence: CASSLAGTSSNEQFF. The CDR3 DNA reads TGCGCCAGCAGCTTGGCCGGGACTAGCAGCAATGAGCAGTTCTTC. V gene TRBV5-1 combines with J gene TRBJ2-1, with TRBD2 identical over 9 bases. CDR1 and CDR2 from the germline V gene are SGHRS and YFSETQ. CDR3 length: 15 residues. Trimming took 0 bases from V and 6 from J; bases not matched to a gene: 4.

V gene TRBV7-9 combines with J gene TRBJ1-2; tentative D call: TRBD1 (6 bases). The CDR3 sequence is 14 residues long. Trimming took off 4 bases at V and 8 bases at J, with 17 bases between the two ends. Germline V gene data show CDR1 as SEHNR and CDR2 as FQNEAQ (reference sequence). CDR3 region: CASSSHRDMGGYTF. As DNA, the CDR3 is TGTGCCAGCAGCTCCCACAGGGATATGGGCGGCTACACCTTC. Filled out from reference TRBV7-9 and TRBJ1-2, the complete variable domain reads DTGVSQNPRHKITKRGQNVTFRCDPISEHNRLYWYRQTLGQGPEFLTYFQNEAQLEKSRLLSDRFSAERPKGSFSTLEIQRTEQGDSAMYLCASSSHRDMGGYTFGSGTRLTVV.

V and J are TRBV21-1 and TRBJ2-3; the table assigns TRBD2, which was not confirmed against the DNA. TRBV21-1 is labeled a pseudogene. The CDR3 has 20 amino acids. The CDR3 is CASSKVPVPRAIKGTDTQYF. As DNA, the CDR3 is TGTGCCAGCAGCAAAGTCCCGGTACCCCGAGCCATTAAAGGCACAGATACGCAGTATTTT.

The chain has TRBV27 and TRBJ2-7, with 10 nucleotides matching TRBD2. The CDR3 runs to 15 residues. The germline V gene has CDR1 MNHEY and CDR2 SMNVEV (reference sequence). J lost 0 bases, V lost 3 bases, and 2 bases had no gene match. In nucleotides, the CDR3 is TGTGCCAGCAGTTTGTCTAGCGGGAGCTCCTACGAGCAGTACTTC. As protein: CASSLSSGSSYEQYF.

J is TRBJ1-1 and V is TRBV5-1, with D uncertain. CDR1 is SGHRS and CDR2 is YFSETQ in the germline V gene. The CDR3 length is 13 residues. The V end was cut by 0 bases, the J end by 3 bases, with 6 bases between. The CDR3 coding sequence is TGCGCCAGCAGCTTGGAGTCGGACACTGAAGCTTTCTTT. Translated: CASSLESDTEAFF.

V usage is TRBV7-2 and J usage is TRBJ1-2; D gene unclear. CDR1 and CDR2 from the germline V gene are SGHTA and FQGNSA. This CDR3 comprises 13 residues. Trimming removed 5 bases from V and 2 bases from J, with 9 bases in between. CDR3: CASSLVGNYGYTF. In DNA form, the CDR3 reads TGTGCCAGCAGCCTCGTGGGAAACTATGGCTACACCTTC.

The chain recombines TRBV7-2 with TRBJ2-3, with a weak D call TRBD2 (6 bases). V was clipped by 5 bases and J by 4 bases, with 13 bases between them. Germline CDR1 SGHTA, CDR2 FQGNSA. The CDR3 is 14 residues long. This CDR3 is CASSQGEVADTQYF. In nucleotides, the CDR3 is TGTGCCAGCAGCCAAGGGGAGGTTGCAGATACGCAGTATTTT.

The V gene is TRBV4-1, the J gene TRBJ2-1, with 12 bases identical to TRBD2. V dropped 0 bases and J dropped 7; count of bases not matched to a gene: 4. Germline-derived CDR1 and CDR2 are MGHRA and YSYEKL. The CDR3 is made up of 16 amino acids. The CDR3 bases are TGCGCCAGCAGCCAAGAGCGACTAGCGGGAGATAATGAGCAGTTCTTC. Translation gives CASSQERLAGDNEQFF.

The chain couples TRBV11-2 to TRBJ2-1; 10 nucleotides line up with TRBD2. Per germline, CDR1 SGHAT and CDR2 FQNNGV. The CDR3 is made up of 18 amino acids. V dropped 5 bases and J dropped 7; count of bases not matched to a gene: 17. The DNA of the CDR3 is TGTGCCAGCAGCAGCTTAGTGGGGATTAGCGGGAGGTTAAATGAGCAGTTCTTC. This translates into CASSSLVGISGRLNEQFF. Filled out from reference TRBV11-2 and TRBJ2-1, the complete variable domain reads EAGVAQSPRYKIIEKRQSVAFWCNPISGHATLYWYQQILGQGPKLLIQFQNNGVVDDSQLPKDRFSAERLKGVDSTLKIQPAKLEDSAVYLCASSSLVGISGRLNEQFFGPGTRLTVL.